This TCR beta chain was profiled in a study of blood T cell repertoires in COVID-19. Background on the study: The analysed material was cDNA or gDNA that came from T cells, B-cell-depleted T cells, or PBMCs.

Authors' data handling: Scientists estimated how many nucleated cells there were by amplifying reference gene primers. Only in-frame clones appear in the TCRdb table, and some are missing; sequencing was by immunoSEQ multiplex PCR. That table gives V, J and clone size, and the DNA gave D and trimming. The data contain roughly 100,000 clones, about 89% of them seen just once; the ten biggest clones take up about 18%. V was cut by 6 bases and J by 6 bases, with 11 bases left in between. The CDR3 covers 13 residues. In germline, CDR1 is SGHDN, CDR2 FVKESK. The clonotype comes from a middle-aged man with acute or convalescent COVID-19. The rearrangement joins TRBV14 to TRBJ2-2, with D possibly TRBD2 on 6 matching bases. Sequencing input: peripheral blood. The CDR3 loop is CASSSREAGELFF. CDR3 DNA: TGTGCCAGCAGTTCAAGGGAGGCCGGGGAGCTGTTTTTT.